These 7 T cell receptor beta chains came from one sample sequenced in a study of blood T cell repertoires in COVID-19. This table comes from immunoSEQ multiplex PCR, and its TCRdb copy is limited to in-frame clones, with some not included. Of 120,000 to 150,000 clones in the sample, 88% were seen once. Material for sequencing was peripheral blood. These receptors all stem from a human donor in a cohort sampled during active COVID-19.

The chain links TRBV27 to TRBJ1-5, with 7 nucleotides matching TRBD1. In germline, CDR1 is MNHEY, CDR2 SMNVEV (reference sequence). The V gene end was trimmed by 3 bases and the J gene end by 6 bases; junction bases not matched to a gene: 5. The CDR3 consists of 14 residues. CDR3 sequence (DNA): TGTGCCAGCAGTTTGAAGGGGGCGGGTCAGCCCCAGCATTTT. Translating it yields CASSLKGAGQPQHF.

The chain carries TRBV7-9 and TRBJ2-7; 8 bases are a match to TRBD2. Looked up from germline, CDR1 is SEHNR and CDR2 is FQNEAQ (reference sequence). V dropped 5 bases and J dropped 2; count of bases not matched to a gene: 5. CDR3 length: 14 amino acids. The CDR3 nucleotides read TGTGCCAGCAGCCACAGCGGGGGCGCCTACGAGCAGTACTTC. It translates to CASSHSGGAYEQYF. The full variable domain, with the rest looked up from reference TRBV7-9 and TRBJ2-7, is DTGVSQNPRHKITKRGQNVTFRCDPISEHNRLYWYRQTLGQGPEFLTYFQNEAQLEKSRLLSDRFSAERPKGSFSTLEIQRTEQGDSAMYLCASSHSGGAYEQYFGPGTRLTVT.

This chain joins TRBV24-1 and TRBJ1-2; D is undetermined. Germline V gives CDR1 KGHDR, CDR2 SFDVKD. The ends were cut back, 5 bases at V and 4 bases at J, with 13 bases in the middle. This CDR3 has 14 residues. For the CDR3, the DNA is TGTGCCACCAGTGCCGGACGGGGTTTCTATGGCTACACCTTC. It specifies CATSAGRGFYGYTF.

The V gene is TRBV7-6, the J gene TRBJ1-1, with unresolved D. Trimming took off 2 bases at V and 1 base at J, with 8 bases between the two ends. The germline CDR1 and CDR2 sequences are SGHVS and FNYEAQ. There are 14 residues in the CDR3. The chain's CDR3 is CASSLQAANTEAFF. The CDR3, as DNA: TGTGCCAGCAGCTTACAGGCCGCGAACACTGAAGCTTTCTTT. The full variable domain, its missing parts supplied by reference TRBV7-6 and TRBJ1-1, is GAGVSQSPRYKVTKRGQDVALRCDPISGHVSLYWYRQALGQGPEFLTYFNYEAQQDKSGLPNDRFSAERPEGSISTLTIQRTEQRDSAMYRCASSLQAANTEAFFGQGTRLTVV.

V and J are TRBV25-1 and TRBJ2-5, with 12 bases identical to TRBD2. Germline lookup yields CDR1 MGHDK and CDR2 SYGVNS. This CDR3 contains 17 residues. V lost 2 bases to trimming and J lost 2 bases; unmatched junction nucleotides: 6. The CDR3 loop reads CASSEGRTSGEQETQYF. CDR3 bases: TGTGCCAGCAGTGAAGGGCGGACTAGCGGGGAACAAGAGACCCAGTACTTC.

The rearrangement links TRBV7-2 to TRBJ1-1; a possible D gene is TRBD1 (5 bases). From germline, CDR1 is SGHTA and CDR2 FQGNSA. The CDR3 runs to 14 residues. V lost 7 bases and J 0 bases, leaving 12 bases between the germline ends. The CDR3 DNA is TGTGCCAGCACAGGGTGGGGTTTGAACACTGAAGCTTTCTTT. It encodes CASTGWGLNTEAFF.

This clone was counted once. The chain couples TRBV4-3 to TRBJ2-3; D remains unclear. CDR1 is LGHNA and CDR2 is YSLEER in the germline V gene. Trimming left V 0 bases short and J 5 bases short, with 9 bases between. CDR3 size: 14 residues. CDR3 bases: TGCGCCAGCAGCCAAGATACGAGGAGAGATACGCAGTATTTT. Translated, it gives CASSQDTRRDTQYF.